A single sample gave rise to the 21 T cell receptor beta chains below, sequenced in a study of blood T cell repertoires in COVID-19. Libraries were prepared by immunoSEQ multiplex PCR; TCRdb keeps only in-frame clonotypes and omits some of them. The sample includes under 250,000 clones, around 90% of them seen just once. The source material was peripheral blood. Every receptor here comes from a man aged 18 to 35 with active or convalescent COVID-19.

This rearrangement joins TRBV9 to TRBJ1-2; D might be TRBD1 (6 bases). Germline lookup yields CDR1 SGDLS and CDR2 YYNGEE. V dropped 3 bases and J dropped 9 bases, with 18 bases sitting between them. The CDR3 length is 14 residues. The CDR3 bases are TGTGCCAGCAGCGGAAACAGGGTTTCAATGAGCTACACCTTC. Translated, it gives CASSGNRVSMSYTF.

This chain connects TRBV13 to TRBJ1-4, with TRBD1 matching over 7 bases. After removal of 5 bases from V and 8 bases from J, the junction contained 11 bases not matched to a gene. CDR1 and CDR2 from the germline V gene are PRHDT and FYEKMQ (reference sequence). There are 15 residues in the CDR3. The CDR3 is CASSQDRVGSEKLFF. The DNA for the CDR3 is TGTGCCAGCAGCCAAGACAGGGTTGGAAGCGAAAAACTGTTTTTT.

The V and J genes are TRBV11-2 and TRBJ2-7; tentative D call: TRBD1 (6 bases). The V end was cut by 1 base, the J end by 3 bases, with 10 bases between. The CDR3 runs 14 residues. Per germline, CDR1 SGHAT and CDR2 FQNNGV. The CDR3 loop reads CASSLGDIDYEQYF. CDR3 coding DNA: TGTGCCAGCAGCTTAGGGGACATAGACTACGAGCAGTACTTC.

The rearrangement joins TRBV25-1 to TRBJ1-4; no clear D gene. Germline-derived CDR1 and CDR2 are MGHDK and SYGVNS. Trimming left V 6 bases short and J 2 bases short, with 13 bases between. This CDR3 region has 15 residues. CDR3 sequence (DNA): TGTGCCAGCAGCGAACGCGGGCAGACTAATGAAAAACTGTTTTTT. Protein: CASSERGQTNEKLFF.

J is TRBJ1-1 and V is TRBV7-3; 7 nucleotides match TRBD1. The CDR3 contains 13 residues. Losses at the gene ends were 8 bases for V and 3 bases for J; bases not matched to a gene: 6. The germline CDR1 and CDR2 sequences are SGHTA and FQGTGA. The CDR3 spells CASRGRGDTEAFF. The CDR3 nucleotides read TGTGCCAGCCGGGGCAGGGGGGACACTGAAGCTTTCTTT.

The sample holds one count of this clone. DNA of the CDR3: TGTGCCAGCAGCTCAGCGGGAGGGCCCTCATCGTGGACAGAGACCCAGTACTTC. Translating gives CASSSAGGPSSWTETQYF. This chain connects TRBV7-9 to TRBJ2-5; 10 bases map to TRBD2. Germline V gene data show CDR1 as SEHNR and CDR2 as FQNEAQ (reference sequence). V dropped 4 bases and J dropped 4; count of bases not matched to a gene: 15. The length of the CDR3 is 18 residues. Variable domain in full (rest from reference TRBV7-9 and TRBJ2-5): DTGVSQNPRHKITKRGQNVTFRCDPISEHNRLYWYRQTLGQGPEFLTYFQNEAQLEKSRLLSDRFSAERPKGSFSTLEIQRTEQGDSAMYLCASSSAGGPSSWTETQYFGPGTRLLVL.

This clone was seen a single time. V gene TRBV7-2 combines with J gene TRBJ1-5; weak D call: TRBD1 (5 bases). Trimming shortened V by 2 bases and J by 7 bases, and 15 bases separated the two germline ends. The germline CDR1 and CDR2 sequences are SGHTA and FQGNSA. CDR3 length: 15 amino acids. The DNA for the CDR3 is TGTGCCAGCAGCTTAAATGTAGGGGTGGGACAGCCCCAGCATTTT. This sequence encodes CASSLNVGVGQPQHF.

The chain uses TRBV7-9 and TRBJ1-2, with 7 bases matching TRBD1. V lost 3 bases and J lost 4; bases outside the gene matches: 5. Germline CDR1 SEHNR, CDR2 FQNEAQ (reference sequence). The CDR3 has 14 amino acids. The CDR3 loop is CASSFTGQSYGYTF. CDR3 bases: TGTGCCAGCAGCTTTACGGGACAGTCCTATGGCTACACCTTC. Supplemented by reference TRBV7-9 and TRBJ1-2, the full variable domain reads DTGVSQNPRHKITKRGQNVTFRCDPISEHNRLYWYRQTLGQGPEFLTYFQNEAQLEKSRLLSDRFSAERPKGSFSTLEIQRTEQGDSAMYLCASSFTGQSYGYTFGSGTRLTVV.

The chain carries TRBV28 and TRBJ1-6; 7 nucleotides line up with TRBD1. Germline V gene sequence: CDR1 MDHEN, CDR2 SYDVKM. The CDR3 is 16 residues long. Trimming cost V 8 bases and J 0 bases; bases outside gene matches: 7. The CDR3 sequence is CASSTGQASYNSPLHF. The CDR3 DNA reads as TGTGCCAGCTCCACCGGACAGGCCTCCTATAATTCACCCCTCCACTTT.

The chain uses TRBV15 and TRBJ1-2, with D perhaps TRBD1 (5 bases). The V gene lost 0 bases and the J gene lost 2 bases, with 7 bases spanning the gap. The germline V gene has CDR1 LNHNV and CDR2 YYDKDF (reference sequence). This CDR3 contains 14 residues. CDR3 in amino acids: CATSRDGGNYGYTF. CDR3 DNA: TGTGCCACCAGCAGAGATGGGGGGAACTATGGCTACACCTTC.

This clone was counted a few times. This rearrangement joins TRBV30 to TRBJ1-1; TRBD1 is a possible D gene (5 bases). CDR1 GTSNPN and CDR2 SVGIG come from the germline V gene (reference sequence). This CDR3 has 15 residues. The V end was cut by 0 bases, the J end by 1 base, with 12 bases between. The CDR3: CAWSVAGRQNTEAFF. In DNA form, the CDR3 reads TGTGCCTGGAGTGTAGCGGGACGGCAGAACACTGAAGCTTTCTTT.

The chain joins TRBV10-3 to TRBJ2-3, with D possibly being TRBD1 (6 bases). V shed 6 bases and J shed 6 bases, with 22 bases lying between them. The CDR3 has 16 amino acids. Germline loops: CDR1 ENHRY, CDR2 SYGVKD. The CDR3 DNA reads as TGTGCCATCAGCCCAAACGACAGGCTGCGGCACGATACGCAGTATTTT. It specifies CAISPNDRLRHDTQYF.

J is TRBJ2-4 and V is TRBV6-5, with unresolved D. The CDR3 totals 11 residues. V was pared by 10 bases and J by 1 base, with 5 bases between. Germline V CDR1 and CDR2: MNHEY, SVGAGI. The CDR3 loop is CAISAKNIQYF. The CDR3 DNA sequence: TGTGCCATCTCGGCCAAAAACATTCAGTACTTC.

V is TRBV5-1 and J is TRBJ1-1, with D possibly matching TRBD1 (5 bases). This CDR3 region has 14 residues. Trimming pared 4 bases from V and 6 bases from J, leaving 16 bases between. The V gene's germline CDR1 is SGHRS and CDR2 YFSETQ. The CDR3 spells CASSNIWGDAEAFF. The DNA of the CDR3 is TGCGCCAGCAGCAACATTTGGGGGGACGCTGAAGCTTTCTTT. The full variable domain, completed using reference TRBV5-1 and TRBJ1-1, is KAGVTQTPRYLIKTRGQQVTLSCSPISGHRSVSWYQQTPGQGLQFLFEYFSETQRNKGNFPGRFSGRQFSNSRSEMNVSTLELGDSALYLCASSNIWGDAEAFFGQGTRLTVV.

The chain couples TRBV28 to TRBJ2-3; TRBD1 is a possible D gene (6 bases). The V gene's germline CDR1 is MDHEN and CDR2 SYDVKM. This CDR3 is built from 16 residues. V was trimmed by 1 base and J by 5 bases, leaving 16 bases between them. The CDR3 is CASSLYIQGSGDTQYF. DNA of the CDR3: TGTGCCAGCAGTTTATATATTCAGGGGTCTGGAGATACGCAGTATTTT.

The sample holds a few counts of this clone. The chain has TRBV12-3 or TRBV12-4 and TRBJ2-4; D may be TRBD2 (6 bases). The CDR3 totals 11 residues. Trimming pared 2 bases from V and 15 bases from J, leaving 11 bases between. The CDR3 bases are TGTGCCAGCAGTTTAACTAGCTGGCTGTACTTC. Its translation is CASSLTSWLYF.

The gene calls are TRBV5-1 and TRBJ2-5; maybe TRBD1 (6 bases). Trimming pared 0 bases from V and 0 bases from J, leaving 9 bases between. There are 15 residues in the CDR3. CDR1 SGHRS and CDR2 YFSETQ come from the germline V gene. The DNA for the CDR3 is TGCGCCAGCAGCTTGGGGGGGCCAGACCAAGAGACCCAGTACTTC. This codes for CASSLGGPDQETQYF.

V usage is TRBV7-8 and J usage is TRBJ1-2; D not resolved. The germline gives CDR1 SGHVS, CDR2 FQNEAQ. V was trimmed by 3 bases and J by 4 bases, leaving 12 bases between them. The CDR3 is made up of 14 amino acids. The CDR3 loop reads CASSLTTRSYGYTF. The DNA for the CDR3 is TGTGCCAGCAGCTTGACGACCCGGAGCTATGGCTACACCTTC.

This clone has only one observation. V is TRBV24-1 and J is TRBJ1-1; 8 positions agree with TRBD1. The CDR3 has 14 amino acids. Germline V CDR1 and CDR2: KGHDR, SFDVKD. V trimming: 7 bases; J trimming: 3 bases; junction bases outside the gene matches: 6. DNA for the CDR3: TGTGCCACCAGCAGGACAGGGAGGTACACTGAAGCTTTCTTT. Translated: CATSRTGRYTEAFF.

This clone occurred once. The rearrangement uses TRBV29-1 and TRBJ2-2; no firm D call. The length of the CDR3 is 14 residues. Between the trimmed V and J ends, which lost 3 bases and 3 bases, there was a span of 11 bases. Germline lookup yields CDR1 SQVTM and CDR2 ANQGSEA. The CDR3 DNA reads TGCAGCGTTGAGTGGGCTTCCGACACCGGGGAGCTGTTTTTT. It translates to CSVEWASDTGELFF.

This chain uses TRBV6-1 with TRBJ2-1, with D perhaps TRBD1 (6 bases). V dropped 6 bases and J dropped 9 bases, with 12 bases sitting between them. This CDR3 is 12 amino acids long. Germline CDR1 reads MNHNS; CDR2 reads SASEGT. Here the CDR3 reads CASSHGQSEQFF. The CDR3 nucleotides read TGTGCCAGCAGCCACGGACAGTCTGAGCAGTTCTTC.